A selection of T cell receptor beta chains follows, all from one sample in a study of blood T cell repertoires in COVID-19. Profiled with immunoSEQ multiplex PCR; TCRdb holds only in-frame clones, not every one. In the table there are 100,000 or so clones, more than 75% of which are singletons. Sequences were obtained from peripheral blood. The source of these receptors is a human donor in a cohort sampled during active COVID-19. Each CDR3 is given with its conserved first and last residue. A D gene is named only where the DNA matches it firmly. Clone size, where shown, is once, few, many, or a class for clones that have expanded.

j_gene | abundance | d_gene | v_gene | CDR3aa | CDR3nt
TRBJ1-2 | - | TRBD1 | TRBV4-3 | CASSQDWAGGNYGYTF | TGCGCCAGCAGCCAAGATTGGGCAGGGGGAAACTATGGCTACACCTTC
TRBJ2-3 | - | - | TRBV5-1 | CASSLNRVSDTQYF | TGCGCCAGCAGCTTAAACAGGGTCTCAGATACGCAGTATTTT
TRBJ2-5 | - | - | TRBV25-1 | CASSGRVGETQYF | TGTGCCAGCAGTGGCAGGGTGGGAGAGACCCAGTACTTC
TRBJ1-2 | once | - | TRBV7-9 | CASSLDLVSYGYTF | TGTGCCAGCAGCTTAGATCTCGTCAGCTATGGCTACACCTTC
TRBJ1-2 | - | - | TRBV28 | CASSLGGGEFGYGYTF | TGTGCCAGCAGTTTAGGCGGGGGCGAGTTCGGGTATGGCTACACCTTC
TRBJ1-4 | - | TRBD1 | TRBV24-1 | CATSEPGQGEKLFF | TGTGCCACCAGTGAGCCGGGACAGGGGGAAAAACTGTTTTTT
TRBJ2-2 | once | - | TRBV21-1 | CASSKERQYTGELFF | TGTGCCAGCAGCAAAGAGCGACAGTACACCGGGGAGCTGTTTTTT
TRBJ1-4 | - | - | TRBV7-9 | CASSRVRGANEKLFF | TGTGCCAGCAGCAGGGTTCGTGGAGCTAATGAAAAACTGTTTTTT
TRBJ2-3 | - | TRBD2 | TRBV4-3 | CASSKEGRTSGSTDTQYF | TGCGCCAGCAGTAAAGAGGGGCGAACTAGCGGGAGCACAGATACGCAGTATTTT
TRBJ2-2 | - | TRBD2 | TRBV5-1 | CASRRNRGTSGMNTGELFF | TGCGCCAGCAGACGCAATCGGGGGACTAGCGGGATGAACACCGGGGAGCTGTTTTTT
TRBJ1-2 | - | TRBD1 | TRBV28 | CASSPGTEVVYGYTF | TGTGCCAGCAGCCCCGGGACAGAAGTAGTCTATGGCTACACCTTC
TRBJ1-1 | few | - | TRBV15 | CATSPNLNTEAFF | TGTGCCACCAGCCCGAACTTGAACACTGAAGCTTTCTTT
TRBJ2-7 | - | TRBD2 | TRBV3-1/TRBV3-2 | CASSQAMTSATPYEQYF | TGTGCCAGCAGCCAAGCCATGACTAGCGCTACCCCCTACGAGCAGTACTTC
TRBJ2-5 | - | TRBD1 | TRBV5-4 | CASSFRQGAETQYF | TGTGCCAGCAGCTTTCGACAGGGGGCGGAGACCCAGTACTTC
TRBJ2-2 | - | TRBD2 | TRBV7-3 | CASSVTSGANTGELFF | TGTGCCAGCAGCGTGACTAGCGGGGCGAACACCGGGGAGCTGTTTTTT
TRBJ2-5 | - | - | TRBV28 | CASSSISGQGETQYF | TGTGCCAGCAGTTCCATATCCGGACAAGGAGAGACCCAGTACTTC
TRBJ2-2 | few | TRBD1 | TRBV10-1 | CASRPGTETGELFF | TGCGCCAGCAGACCCGGGACAGAAACCGGGGAGCTGTTTTTT
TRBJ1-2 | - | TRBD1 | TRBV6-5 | CASSYGDRQGIGYTF | TGTGCCAGCAGTTACGGGGATAGACAGGGAATCGGCTACACCTTC
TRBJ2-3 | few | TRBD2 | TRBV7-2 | CASSTLAGGTDTQYF | TGTGCCAGCAGCACTCTAGCGGGAGGTACAGATACGCAGTATTTT
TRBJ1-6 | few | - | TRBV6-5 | CASTGHHYNSPLHF | TGTGCCAGCACGGGACACCACTATAATTCACCCCTCCACTTT
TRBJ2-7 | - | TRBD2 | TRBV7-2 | CASSASTSGSLYEQYF | TGTGCCAGCAGCGCATCCACTAGCGGGAGTCTCTACGAGCAGTACTTC
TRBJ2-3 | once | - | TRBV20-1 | CSASGGLVDTQYF | TGCAGTGCTAGTGGGGGGCTGGTAGATACGCAGTATTTT
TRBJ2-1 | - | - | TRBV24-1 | CATGFAGPIYNEQFF | TGTGCCACCGGATTCGCGGGACCCATCTACAATGAGCAGTTCTTC
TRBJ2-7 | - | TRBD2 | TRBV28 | CASSLPGGPIYEQYF | TGTGCCAGCAGTTTACCGGGGGGGCCTATCTACGAGCAGTACTTC
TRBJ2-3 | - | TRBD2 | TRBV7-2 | CASSLVTSGLSTDTQYF | TGTGCCAGCAGCTTAGTCACTAGCGGCCTAAGCACAGATACGCAGTATTTT
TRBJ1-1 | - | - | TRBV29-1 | CSVSNREATEAFF | TGCAGCGTGAGTAATAGGGAGGCCACTGAAGCTTTCTTT
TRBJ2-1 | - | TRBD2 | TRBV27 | CASSYGLAGDEQFF | TGTGCCAGCAGTTACGGACTAGCGGGTGATGAGCAGTTCTTC
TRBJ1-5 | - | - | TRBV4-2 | CASSQDGDYYSGNQPQHF | TGTGCCAGCAGCCAAGACGGAGATTATTATAGCGGCAATCAGCCCCAGCATTTT
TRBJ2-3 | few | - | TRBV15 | CATSRGPGLFTDTQYF | TGTGCCACCAGCAGAGGACCGGGACTTTTCACAGATACGCAGTATTTT
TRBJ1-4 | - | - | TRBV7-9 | CALQVLNEKLFF | TGTGCCTTGCAGGTTCTCAATGAAAAACTGTTTTTT
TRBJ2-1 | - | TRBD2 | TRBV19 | CASSIGLAGEAYNEQFF | TGTGCCAGTAGTATTGGACTAGCGGGAGAAGCCTACAATGAGCAGTTCTTC
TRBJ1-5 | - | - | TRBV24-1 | CATSGAGDQPQHF | TGTGCCACCAGTGGGGCAGGGGACCAGCCCCAGCATTTT
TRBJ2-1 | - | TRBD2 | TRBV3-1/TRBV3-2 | CASSHASGRGSYNEQFF | TGTGCCAGCAGCCACGCTAGCGGGAGGGGGTCCTACAATGAGCAGTTCTTC
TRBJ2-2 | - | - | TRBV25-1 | CASSGRGTGELFF | TGTGCCAGCTCCGGTAGAGGCACCGGGGAGCTGTTTTTT
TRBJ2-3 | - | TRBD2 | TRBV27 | CATTDSGRSTDTQYF | TGTGCCACCACCGATAGCGGGAGATCCACAGATACGCAGTATTTT
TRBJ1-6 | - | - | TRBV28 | CASSLRRDSGSYNSPLHF | TGTGCCAGCAGTTTACGCCGGGACTCCGGCTCCTATAATTCACCCCTCCACTTT
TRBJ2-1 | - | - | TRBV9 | CASGVASNNEQFF | TGTGCCAGCGGTGTCGCTAGCAACAATGAGCAGTTCTTC
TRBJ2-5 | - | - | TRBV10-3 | CAIKGVGETQYF | TGTGCCATCAAAGGAGTGGGAGAGACCCAGTACTTC
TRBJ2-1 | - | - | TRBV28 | CASSSPGDGEQFF | TGTGCCAGCAGTTCCCCAGGGGACGGTGAGCAGTTCTTC
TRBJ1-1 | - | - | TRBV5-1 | CASSLEGGGLPEAFF | TGCGCCAGCAGCTTGGAGGGCGGGGGCCTACCTGAAGCTTTCTTT
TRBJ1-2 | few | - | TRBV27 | CASSRRGVDYGYTF | TGTGCCAGCAGTCGTCGGGGGGTAGACTATGGCTACACCTTC
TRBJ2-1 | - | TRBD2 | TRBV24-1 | CATSDSTGTSGSSYNEQFF | TGTGCCACCAGTGATTCAACCGGGACTAGCGGGAGCTCCTACAATGAGCAGTTCTTC
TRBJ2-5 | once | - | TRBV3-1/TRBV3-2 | CASSQVAGQYF | TGTGCCAGCAGCCAGGTCGCGGGCCAGTACTTC
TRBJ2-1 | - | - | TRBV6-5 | CASSYLGAGYYNEQFF | TGTGCCAGCAGTTATTTGGGGGCTGGGTACTACAATGAGCAGTTCTTC
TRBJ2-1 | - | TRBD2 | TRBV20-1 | CSASETSGRWGQFF | TGCAGTGCTAGTGAGACTAGCGGGAGGTGGGGGCAGTTCTTC
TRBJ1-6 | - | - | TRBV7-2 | CASSSVTGDNSPLHF | TGTGCCAGCAGTTCGGTAACAGGCGATAATTCACCCCTCCACTTT